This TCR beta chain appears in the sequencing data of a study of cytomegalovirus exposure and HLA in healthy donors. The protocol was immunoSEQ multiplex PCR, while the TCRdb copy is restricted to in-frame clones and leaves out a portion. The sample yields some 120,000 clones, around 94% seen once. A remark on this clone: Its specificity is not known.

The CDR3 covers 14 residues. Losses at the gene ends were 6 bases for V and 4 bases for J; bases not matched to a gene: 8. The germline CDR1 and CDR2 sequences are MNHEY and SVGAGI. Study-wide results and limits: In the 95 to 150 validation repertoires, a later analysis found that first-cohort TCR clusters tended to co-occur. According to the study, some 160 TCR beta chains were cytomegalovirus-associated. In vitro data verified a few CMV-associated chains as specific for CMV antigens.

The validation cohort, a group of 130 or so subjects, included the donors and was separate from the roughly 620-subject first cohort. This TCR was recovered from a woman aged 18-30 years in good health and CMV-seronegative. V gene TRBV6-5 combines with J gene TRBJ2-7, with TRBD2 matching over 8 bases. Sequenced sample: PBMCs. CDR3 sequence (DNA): TGTGCCAGCAGCCCGGGACTAGGGCATTACGAGCAGTACTTC. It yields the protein CASSPGLGHYEQYF.